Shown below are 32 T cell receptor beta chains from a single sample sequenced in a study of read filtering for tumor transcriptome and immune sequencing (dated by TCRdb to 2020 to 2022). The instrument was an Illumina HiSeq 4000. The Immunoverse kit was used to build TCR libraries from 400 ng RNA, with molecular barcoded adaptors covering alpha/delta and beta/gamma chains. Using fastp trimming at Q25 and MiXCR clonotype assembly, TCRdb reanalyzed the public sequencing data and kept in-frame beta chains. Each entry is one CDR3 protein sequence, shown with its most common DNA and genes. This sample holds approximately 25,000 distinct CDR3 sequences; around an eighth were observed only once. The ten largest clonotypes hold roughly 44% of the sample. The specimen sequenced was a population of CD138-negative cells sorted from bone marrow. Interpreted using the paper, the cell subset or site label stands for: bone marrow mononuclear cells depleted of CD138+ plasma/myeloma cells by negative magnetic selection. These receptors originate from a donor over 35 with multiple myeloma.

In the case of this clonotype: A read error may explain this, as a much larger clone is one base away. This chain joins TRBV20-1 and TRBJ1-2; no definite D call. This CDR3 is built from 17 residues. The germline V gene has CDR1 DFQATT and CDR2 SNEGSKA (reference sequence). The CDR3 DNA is TGCAGTGCCGGCCCCCACCCTTGGACGGATACTAACTGTGGCTACACCTTC. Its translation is CSAGPHPWTDTNCGYTF.

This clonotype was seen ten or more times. The CDR3: CSASRVDIAKNIQYF. CDR3 coding DNA: TGCAGTGCTAGCAGGGTAGATATAGCCAAAAACATTCAGTACTTC. The V gene is TRBV20-1, the J gene TRBJ2-4; tentative D call: TRBD1 (5 bases). This CDR3 is 15 amino acids long. V lost 3 bases and J 0 bases, leaving 12 bases between the germline ends. From germline, CDR1 is DFQATT and CDR2 SNEGSKA (reference sequence).

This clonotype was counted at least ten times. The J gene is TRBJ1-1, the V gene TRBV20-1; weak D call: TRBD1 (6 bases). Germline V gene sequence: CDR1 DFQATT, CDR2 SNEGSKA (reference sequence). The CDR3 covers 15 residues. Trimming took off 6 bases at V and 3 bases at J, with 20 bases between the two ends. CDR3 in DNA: TGCAGTGCGCGTCAAAGGGGGGCGCGCGACACTGAAGCTTTCTTT. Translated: CSARQRGARDTEAFF.

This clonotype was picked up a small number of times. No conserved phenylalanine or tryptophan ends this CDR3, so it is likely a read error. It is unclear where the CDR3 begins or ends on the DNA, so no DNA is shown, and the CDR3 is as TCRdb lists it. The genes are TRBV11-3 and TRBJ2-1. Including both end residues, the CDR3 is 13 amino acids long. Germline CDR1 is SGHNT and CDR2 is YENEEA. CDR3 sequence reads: CASSLSSLNEQLY.

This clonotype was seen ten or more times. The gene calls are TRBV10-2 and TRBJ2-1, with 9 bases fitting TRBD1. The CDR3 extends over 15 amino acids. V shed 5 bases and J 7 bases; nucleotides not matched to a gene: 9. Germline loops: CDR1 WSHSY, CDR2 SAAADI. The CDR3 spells CASSHPGQGGNEQFF. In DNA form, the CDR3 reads TGCGCCAGCAGTCACCCGGGACAGGGAGGGAATGAGCAGTTCTTC.

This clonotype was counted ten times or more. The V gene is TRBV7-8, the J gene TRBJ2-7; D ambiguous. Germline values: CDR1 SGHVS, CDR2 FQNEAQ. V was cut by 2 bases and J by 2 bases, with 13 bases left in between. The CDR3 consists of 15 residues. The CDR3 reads CASSLKGVSTYEQYF. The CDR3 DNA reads TGTGCCAGCAGCTTAAAAGGCGTCAGCACCTACGAGCAGTACTTC. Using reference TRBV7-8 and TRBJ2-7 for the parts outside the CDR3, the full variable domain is GAGVSQSPRYKVAKRGQDVALRCDPISGHVSLFWYQQALGQGPEFLTYFQNEAQLDKSGLPSDRFFAERPEGSVSTLKIQRTQQEDSAVYLCASSLKGVSTYEQYFGPGTRLTVT.

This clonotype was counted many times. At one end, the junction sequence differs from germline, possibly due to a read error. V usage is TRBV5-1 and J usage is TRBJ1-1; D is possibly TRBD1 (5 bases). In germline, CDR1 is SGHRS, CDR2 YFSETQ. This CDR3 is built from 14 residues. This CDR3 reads CASSPQTANAEAFF. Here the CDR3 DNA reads TGCGCCAGCAGCCCCCAGACAGCGAACGCTGAAGCTTTCTTT.

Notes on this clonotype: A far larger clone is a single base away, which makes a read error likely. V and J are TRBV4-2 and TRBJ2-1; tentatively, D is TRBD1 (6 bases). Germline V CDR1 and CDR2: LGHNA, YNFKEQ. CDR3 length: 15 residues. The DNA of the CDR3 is TGTGCCAGCAGCTTGTCAGGGGTCACCTACAATGAGCGGTTCTTC. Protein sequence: CASSLSGVTYNERFF.

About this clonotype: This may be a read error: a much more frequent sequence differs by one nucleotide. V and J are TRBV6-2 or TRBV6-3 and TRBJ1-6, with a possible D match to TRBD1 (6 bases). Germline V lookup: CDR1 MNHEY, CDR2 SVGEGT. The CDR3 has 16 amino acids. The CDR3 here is CASNYRRTVPNSPLHF. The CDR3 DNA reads TGTGCCAGCAATTACCGCCGGACAGTACCCAATTCACCCCTCCACTTT.

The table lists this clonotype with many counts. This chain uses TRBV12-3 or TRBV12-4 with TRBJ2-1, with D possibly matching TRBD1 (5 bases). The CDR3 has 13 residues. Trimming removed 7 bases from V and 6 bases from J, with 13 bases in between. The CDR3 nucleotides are TGTGCCAGCAACCAGGGATTGAGCAATGAGCAGTTCTTC. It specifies CASNQGLSNEQFF.

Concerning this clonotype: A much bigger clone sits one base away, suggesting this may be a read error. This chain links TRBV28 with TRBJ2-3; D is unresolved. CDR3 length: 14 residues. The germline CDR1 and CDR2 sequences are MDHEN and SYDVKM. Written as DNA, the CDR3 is TGTGCCAGGAGTTTATCGGGTCAGATCTTCGCGCAGTATTTT. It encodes CARSLSGQIFAQYF.

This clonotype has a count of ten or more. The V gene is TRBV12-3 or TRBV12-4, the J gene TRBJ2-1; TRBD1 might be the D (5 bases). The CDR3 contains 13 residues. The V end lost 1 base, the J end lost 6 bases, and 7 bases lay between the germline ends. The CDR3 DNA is TGTGCCAGCAGTTTAGGACAGCTCAATGAGCAGTTCTTC. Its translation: CASSLGQLNEQFF.

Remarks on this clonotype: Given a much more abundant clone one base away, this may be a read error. CDR3 in DNA: TGTGCCAGCAGTGAAACTCCCCAGCAGTACTTC. This translates into CASSETPQQYF. The V call is TRBV2, the J call TRBJ2-7, with no clear D. The length of the CDR3 is 11 residues. The ends were cut back, 2 bases at V and 8 bases at J, with 7 bases in the middle. Germline V gives CDR1 SNHLY, CDR2 FYNNEI.

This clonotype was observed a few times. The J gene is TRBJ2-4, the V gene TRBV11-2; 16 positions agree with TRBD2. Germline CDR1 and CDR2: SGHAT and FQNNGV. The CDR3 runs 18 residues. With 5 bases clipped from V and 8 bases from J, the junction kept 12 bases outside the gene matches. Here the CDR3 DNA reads TGTGCCAGCAGCAAACCAACGGGACTAGCGGGAGGGCTTGACATTCAGTACTTC. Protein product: CASSKPTGLAGGLDIQYF.

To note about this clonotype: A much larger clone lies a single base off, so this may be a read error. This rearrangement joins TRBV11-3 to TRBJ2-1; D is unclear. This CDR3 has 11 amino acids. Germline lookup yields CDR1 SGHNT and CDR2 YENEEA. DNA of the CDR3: TGTGCCAGCGGTTTGAACAATGGGCAGTTCTTC. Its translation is CASGLNNGQFF.

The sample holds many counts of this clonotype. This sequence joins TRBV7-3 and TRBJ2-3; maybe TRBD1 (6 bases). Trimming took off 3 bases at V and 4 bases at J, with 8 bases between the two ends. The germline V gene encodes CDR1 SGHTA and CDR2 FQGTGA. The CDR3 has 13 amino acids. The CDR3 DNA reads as TGTGCCAGCAGCTTTCCAGGGGCAGATACGCAGTATTTT. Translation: CASSFPGADTQYF.

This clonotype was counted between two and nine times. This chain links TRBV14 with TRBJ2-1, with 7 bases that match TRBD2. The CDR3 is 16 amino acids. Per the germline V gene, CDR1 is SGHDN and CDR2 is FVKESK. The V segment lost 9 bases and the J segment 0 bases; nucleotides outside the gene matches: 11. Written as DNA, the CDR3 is TGTGCCAGTGGCCAAGTAGCGGGTAGCTCCTACAATGAGCAGTTCTTC. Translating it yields CASGQVAGSSYNEQFF. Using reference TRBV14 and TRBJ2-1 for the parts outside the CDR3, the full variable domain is EAGVTQFPSHSVIEKGQTVTLRCDPISGHDNLYWYRRVMGKEIKFLLHFVKESKQDESGMPNNRFLAERTGGTYSTLKVQPAELEDSGVYFCASGQVAGSSYNEQFFGPGTRLTVL.

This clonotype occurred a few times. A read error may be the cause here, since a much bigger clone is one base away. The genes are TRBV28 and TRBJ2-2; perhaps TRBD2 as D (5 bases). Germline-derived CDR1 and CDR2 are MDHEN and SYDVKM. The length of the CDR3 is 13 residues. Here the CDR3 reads CASSLLHTGEPFF. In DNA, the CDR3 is TGTGCCAGCAGTTTATTGCACACCGGGGAGCCGTTTTTT.

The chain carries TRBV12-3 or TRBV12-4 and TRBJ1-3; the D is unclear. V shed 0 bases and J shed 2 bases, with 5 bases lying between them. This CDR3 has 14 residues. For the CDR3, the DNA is TGTGCCAGCAGTTTAGCGGGAGCTGGAAACACCATATATTTT. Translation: CASSLAGAGNTIYF.

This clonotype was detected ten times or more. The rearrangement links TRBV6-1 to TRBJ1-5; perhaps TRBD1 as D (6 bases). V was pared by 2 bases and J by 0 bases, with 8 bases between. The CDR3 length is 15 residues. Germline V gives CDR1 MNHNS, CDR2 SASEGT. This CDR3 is CASSERTVSNQPQHF. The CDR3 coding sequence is TGTGCCAGCAGTGAAAGGACAGTTAGCAATCAGCCCCAGCATTTT.

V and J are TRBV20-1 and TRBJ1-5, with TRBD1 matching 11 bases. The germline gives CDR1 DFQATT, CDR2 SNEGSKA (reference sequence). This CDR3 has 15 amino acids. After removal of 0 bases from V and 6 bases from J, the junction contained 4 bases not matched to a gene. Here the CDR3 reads CSARDGGTGGQPQHF. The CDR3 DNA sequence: TGCAGTGCTAGAGATGGGGGGACAGGGGGTCAGCCCCAGCATTTT.

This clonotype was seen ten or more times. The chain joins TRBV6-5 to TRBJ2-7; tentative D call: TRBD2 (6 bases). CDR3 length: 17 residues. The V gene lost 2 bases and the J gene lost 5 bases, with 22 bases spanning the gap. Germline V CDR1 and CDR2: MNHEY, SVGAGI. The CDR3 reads CASSYLRRRETGDEQYF. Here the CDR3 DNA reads TGTGCCAGCAGTTACCTACGTCGGAGGGAGACCGGGGACGAGCAGTACTTC.

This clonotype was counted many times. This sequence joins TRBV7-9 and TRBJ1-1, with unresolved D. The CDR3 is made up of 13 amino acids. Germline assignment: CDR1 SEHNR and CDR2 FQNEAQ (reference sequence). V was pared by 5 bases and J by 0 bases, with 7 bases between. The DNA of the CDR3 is TGTGCCAGCAGCCGAGTCGTGAACACTGAAGCTTTCTTT. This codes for CASSRVVNTEAFF.

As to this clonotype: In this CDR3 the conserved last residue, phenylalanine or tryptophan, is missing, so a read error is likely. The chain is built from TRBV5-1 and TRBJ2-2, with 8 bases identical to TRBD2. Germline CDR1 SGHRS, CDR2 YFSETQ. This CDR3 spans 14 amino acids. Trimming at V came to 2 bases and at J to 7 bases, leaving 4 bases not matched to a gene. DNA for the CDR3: TGCGCCAGCAGCTTTCTGAGCGGGAGCGGGGAGCTGTTTCTT. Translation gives CASSFLSGSGELFL.

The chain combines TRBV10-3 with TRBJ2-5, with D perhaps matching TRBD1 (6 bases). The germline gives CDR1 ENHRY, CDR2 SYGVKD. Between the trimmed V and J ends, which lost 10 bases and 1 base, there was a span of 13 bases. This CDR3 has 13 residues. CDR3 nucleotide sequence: TGTGCCACCGGTGAACAGGGCCAAGAGACCCAGTACTTC. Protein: CATGEQGQETQYF.

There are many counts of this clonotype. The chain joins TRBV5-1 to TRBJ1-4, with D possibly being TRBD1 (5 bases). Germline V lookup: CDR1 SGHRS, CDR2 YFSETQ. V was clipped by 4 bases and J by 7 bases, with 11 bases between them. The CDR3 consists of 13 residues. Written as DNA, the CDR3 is TGCGCCAGCAGCCAGGGTGCGGCTGAAAAACTGTTTTTT. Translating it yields CASSQGAAEKLFF.

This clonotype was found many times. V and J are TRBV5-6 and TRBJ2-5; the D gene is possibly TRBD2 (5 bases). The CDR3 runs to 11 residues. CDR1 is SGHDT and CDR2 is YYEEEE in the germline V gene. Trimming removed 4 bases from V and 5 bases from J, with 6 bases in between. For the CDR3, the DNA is TGTGCCAGCAGCCAGCGGGAGACCCAGTACTTC. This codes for CASSQRETQYF.

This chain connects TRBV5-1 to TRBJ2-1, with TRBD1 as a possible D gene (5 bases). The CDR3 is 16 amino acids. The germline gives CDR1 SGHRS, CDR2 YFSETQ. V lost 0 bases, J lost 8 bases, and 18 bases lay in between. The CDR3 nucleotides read TGCGCCAGCAGCTTGGAACAGGCCGTAAGAGTACATGAGCAGTTCTTC. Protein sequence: CASSLEQAVRVHEQFF. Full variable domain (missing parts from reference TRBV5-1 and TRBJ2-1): KAGVTQTPRYLIKTRGQQVTLSCSPISGHRSVSWYQQTPGQGLQFLFEYFSETQRNKGNFPGRFSGRQFSNSRSEMNVSTLELGDSALYLCASSLEQAVRVHEQFFGPGTRLTVL.

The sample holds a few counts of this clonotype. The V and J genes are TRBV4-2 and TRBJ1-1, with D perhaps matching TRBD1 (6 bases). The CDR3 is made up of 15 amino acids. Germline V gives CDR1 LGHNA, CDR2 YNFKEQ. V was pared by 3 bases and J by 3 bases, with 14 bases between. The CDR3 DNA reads TGTGCCAGCAGCCAGGATCGCAGGGGATACACTGAAGCTTTCTTT. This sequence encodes CASSQDRRGYTEAFF.

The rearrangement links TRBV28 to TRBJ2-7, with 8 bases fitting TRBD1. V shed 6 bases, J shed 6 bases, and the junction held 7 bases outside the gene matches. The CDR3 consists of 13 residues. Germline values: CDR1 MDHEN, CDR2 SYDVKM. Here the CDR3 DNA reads TGTGCCAGCAGGGGACAGGCCCTCTGCGAGCAGTACTTC. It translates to CASRGQALCEQYF.

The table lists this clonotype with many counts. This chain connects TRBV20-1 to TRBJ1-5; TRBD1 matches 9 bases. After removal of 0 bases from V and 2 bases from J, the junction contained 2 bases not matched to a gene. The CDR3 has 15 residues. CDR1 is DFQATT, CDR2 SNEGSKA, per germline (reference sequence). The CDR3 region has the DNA TGCAGTGCTAGAGATAGGACAGGGGGCAATCAGCCCCAGCATTTT. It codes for CSARDRTGGNQPQHF.

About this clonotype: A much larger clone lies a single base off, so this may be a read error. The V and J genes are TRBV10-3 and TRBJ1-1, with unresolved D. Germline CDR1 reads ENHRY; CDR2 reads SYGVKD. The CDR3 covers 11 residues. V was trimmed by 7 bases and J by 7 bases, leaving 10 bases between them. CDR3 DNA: TGTGCCATCATAGGACGGCGTGAAGCTTTCTTT. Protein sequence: CAIIGRREAFF.